The clone carrying this TCR beta chain was seen at least ten times. TCRbeta library construction was performed incorporating unique molecular identifiers. A single record per CDR3 protein comes from TCRdb applying MiXCR to the PCR reads. In the table there are 190,000 or so distinct CDR3 sequences, 14% to 15% of which are singletons. This entry belongs to a study of T-cell reconstitution after alpha-beta-depleted transplantation in children. V was pared by 6 bases and J by 3 bases, with 3 bases of the junction left unmatched. Germline values: CDR1 MNHNS, CDR2 SASEGT. The CDR3 runs to 15 residues. The rearrangement uses TRBV6-1 and TRBJ2-5; TRBD2 matches 14 bases. The clonotype originates from a human donor who donated a stem cell graft to a child with acute lymphoblastic leukemia. Sequencing used PBMCs from the stem cell graft donor, obtained from the stem cell graft. The CDR3 DNA is TGTGCCAGCAGCAAGGGACTAGCGGGAGAAGAGACCCAGTACTTC. Protein sequence: CASSKGLAGEETQYF.